This T cell receptor (beta chain) originates from a study of control samples from healthy donors and cancer patients. TCRdb's table, derived via immunoSEQ multiplex PCR, lists solely in-frame clones and lacks some. The sample has about 51,000 clones, roughly 87% seen once. Trimming removed 3 bases at V and 3 bases at J, with 21 bases between. The CDR3 has 17 amino acids. Germline V CDR1 and CDR2: SEHNR, FQNEAQ (reference sequence). This clone rates as medium-sized. The chain couples TRBV7-9 to TRBJ2-7; D not resolved. This TCR was recovered from a man aged 35-49 years with colorectal cancer. What was sequenced was PBMCs. The CDR3 spells CASSFSSRLGQGYEQYF. Written as DNA, the CDR3 is TGTGCCAGCAGCTTTAGTTCACGACTTGGTCAAGGCTACGAGCAGTACTTC. Looking up the rest from reference TRBV7-9 and TRBJ2-7 gives the full variable domain: DTGVSQNPRHKITKRGQNVTFRCDPISEHNRLYWYRQTLGQGPEFLTYFQNEAQLEKSRLLSDRFSAERPKGSFSTLEIQRTEQGDSAMYLCASSFSSRLGQGYEQYFGPGTRLTVT.